Listed below are T cell receptor beta chains from one sample, sequenced in a study of cytomegalovirus exposure and HLA in healthy donors. Method: immunoSEQ multiplex PCR; TCRdb's copy keeps in-frame clones and lacks some. Among about 130,000 clones, about 81% were seen once, and the ten largest hold 7%. Sequences were obtained from PBMCs. The receptor source for this set is a man aged 30 to 39 in good health and CMV-seronegative. Both conserved end residues are part of each CDR3. The D gene is left open where the match is weak. Size is omitted from some rows. Given values are once, few, many or a class for expanded clones.

>TRBD1|.|TRBV5-4|TRBJ1-2
CASSLRTGDYGYTF
TGTGCCAGCAGCCTCAGGACAGGGGACTATGGCTACACCTTC
>.|.|TRBV10-2|TRBJ2-7
CASSEGDRTYEQYF
TGCGCCAGCAGTGAGGGCGACAGGACCTACGAGCAGTACTTC
>.|.|TRBV2|TRBJ1-5
CASSEAGPEAQHF
TGTGCCAGCAGTGAAGCGGGTCCGGAGGCCCAGCATTTT
>.|.|TRBV7-9|TRBJ1-2
CASSLGQVDYGYTF
TGTGCCAGCAGCTTAGGACAGGTTGACTATGGCTACACCTTC
>.|.|TRBV6-5|TRBJ2-5
CASSYSMGDQETQYF
TGTGCCAGCAGTTACTCGATGGGAGACCAAGAGACCCAGTACTTC
>.|.|TRBV21-1|TRBJ2-3
CASSPPGGGGTDTQYF
TGTGCCAGCAGCCCTCCTGGAGGGGGGGGTACAGATACGCAGTATTTT
>TRBD2|.|TRBV6-1|TRBJ2-5
CASSESGVETQYF
TGTGCCAGCAGTGAAAGCGGGGTAGAGACCCAGTACTTC
>.|few|TRBV10-1|TRBJ1-1
CASSDRGSTEAFF
TGCGCCAGCAGTGACCGAGGGTCCACTGAAGCTTTCTTT
>TRBD2|.|TRBV7-2|TRBJ2-5
CASSLEAGTETQYF
TGTGCCAGCAGCTTAGAAGCGGGGACCGAGACCCAGTACTTC
>.|.|TRBV6-5|TRBJ2-7
CASSLSGGSHEQYF
TGTGCCAGCAGCCTATCAGGAGGGAGCCACGAGCAGTACTTC
>.|.|TRBV7-8|TRBJ1-1
CATFLNQGSAEAFF
TGTGCCACGTTTCTCAATCAGGGTAGTGCTGAAGCTTTCTTT
>.|.|TRBV6-5|TRBJ1-2
CASRPTRNYGYTF
TGTGCCAGCAGGCCAACGAGAAACTATGGCTACACCTTC
>.|.|TRBV6-4|TRBJ2-6
CASSESSGANVLTF
TGTGCCAGCAGTGAGAGTTCTGGGGCCAACGTCCTGACTTTC
>.|.|TRBV6-5|TRBJ1-2
CASSYSGGDGYTF
TGTGCCAGCAGTTACTCAGGAGGGGATGGCTACACCTTC
>.|.|TRBV27|TRBJ2-7
CASSLGFGVYEQYF
TGTGCCAGCAGTTTAGGGTTCGGGGTCTACGAGCAGTACTTC
>.|.|TRBV5-5|TRBJ2-5
CASSSPRDFQETQYF
TGTGCCAGCAGCTCCCCCCGGGACTTCCAAGAGACCCAGTACTTC
>.|few|TRBV7-2|TRBJ1-1
CASSLVAISEAFF
TGTGCCAGCAGCTTAGTTGCGATAAGTGAAGCTTTCTTT
>.|.|TRBV18|TRBJ2-7
CASSYIDYEQYF
TGTGCCAGCTCATATATCGACTACGAGCAGTACTTC
>.|.|TRBV7-9|TRBJ1-1
CASSLERVGLNTEAFF
TGTGCCAGCAGCTTAGAACGGGTCGGCCTGAACACTGAAGCTTTCTTT
>.|.|TRBV5-1|TRBJ1-2
CASSLPGNYGYTF
TGCGCCAGCAGCTTGCCAGGAAACTATGGCTACACCTTC
>.|.|TRBV7-6|TRBJ1-2
CASSRDPGRGGYTF
TGTGCCAGCAGCCGGGACCCTGGCAGGGGTGGCTACACCTTC
>.|.|TRBV6-4|TRBJ2-7
CASSDSGGIPFEQYF
TGTGCCAGCAGTGACTCGGGGGGTATTCCCTTCGAGCAGTACTTC
>.|.|TRBV23-1|TRBJ1-6
CASSRGQRYNSPLHF
TGCGCCAGCAGTCGAGGACAGCGATATAATTCACCCCTCCACTTT
>.|few|TRBV5-4|TRBJ1-3
CASRVGGSDGNTIYF
TGTGCCAGCAGGGTGGGAGGATCGGATGGAAACACCATATATTTT
>TRBD2|.|TRBV6-5|TRBJ2-7
CASSGTSGSGQYF
TGTGCCAGCAGCGGGACTAGCGGCTCGGGACAGTACTTC
>.|.|TRBV2|TRBJ1-4
CATSDRTNEKLFF
TGTGCCACCTCGGACAGAACTAATGAAAAACTGTTTTTT
>.|.|TRBV19|TRBJ1-1
CAKAPDSDTEAFF
TGTGCCAAGGCACCGGACAGTGACACTGAAGCTTTCTTT
>TRBD1|.|TRBV5-1|TRBJ2-5
CASSRSRDRVETQYF
TGCGCCAGCAGTAGAAGCCGGGACAGGGTGGAGACCCAGTACTTC
>.|.|TRBV5-1|TRBJ1-1
CASSSLGHSNTEAFF
TGCGCCAGCAGCAGTTTGGGACATTCGAACACTGAAGCTTTCTTT
>.|once|TRBV4-1|TRBJ1-1
CASSQVAGIGTEAFF
TGCGCCAGCAGCCAAGTGGCGGGGATCGGCACTGAAGCTTTCTTT
>.|few|TRBV27|TRBJ2-4
CASSLKPHRELAKNSQYF
TGTGCCAGCAGTTTAAAACCGCACAGGGAACTGGCCAAAAACAGTCAGTACTTC
>.|few|TRBV11-3|TRBJ2-1
CASSPSGTYYNEQFF
TGTGCCAGCAGCCCCAGCGGAACCTACTACAATGAGCAGTTCTTC
>.|.|TRBV5-6|TRBJ1-5
CASSLGGAFDGVSNQPQHF
TGTGCCAGCAGCTTGGGTGGGGCATTCGATGGGGTTAGCAATCAGCCCCAGCATTTT